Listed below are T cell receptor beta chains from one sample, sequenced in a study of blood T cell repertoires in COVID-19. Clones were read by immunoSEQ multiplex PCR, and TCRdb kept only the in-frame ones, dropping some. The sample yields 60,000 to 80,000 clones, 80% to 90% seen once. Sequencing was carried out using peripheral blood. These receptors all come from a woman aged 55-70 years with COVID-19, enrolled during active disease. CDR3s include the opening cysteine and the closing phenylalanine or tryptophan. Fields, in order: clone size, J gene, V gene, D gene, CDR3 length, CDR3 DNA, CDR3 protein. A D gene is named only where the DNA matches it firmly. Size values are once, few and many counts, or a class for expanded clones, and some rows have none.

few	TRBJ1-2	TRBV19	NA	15	TGTGCCAGTAGTATAAGCTGGGGCAGGGAAGATGGCTACACCTTC	CASSISWGREDGYTF
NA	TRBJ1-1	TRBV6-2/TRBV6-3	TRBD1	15	TGTGCCAGCAGCGCCGCAGGGGGCTTGAGGACTGAAGCTTTCTTT	CASSAAGGLRTEAFF
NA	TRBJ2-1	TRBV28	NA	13	TGTGCCAGCAAGACAACCTCCTACAATGAGCAGTTCTTC	CASKTTSYNEQFF
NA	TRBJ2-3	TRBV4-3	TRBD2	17	TGCGCCAGCAGCCAAGATACCGCTAGCGGGAGTAAAGATACGCAGTATTTT	CASSQDTASGSKDTQYF
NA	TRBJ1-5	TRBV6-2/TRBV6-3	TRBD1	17	TGTGCCAGCAGTTCTCGGGGACAGGGGGTGAGCAATCAGCCCCAGCATTTT	CASSSRGQGVSNQPQHF
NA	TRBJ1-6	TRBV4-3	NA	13	TGCGCCAGCAGCCAAGCCGGTAATTCACCCCTCCACTTT	CASSQAGNSPLHF
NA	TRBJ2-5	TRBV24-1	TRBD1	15	TGTGCCACCAGTGATGGGGGACAGGGCGAGGAGACCCAGTACTTC	CATSDGGQGEETQYF
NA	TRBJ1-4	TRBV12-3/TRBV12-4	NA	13	TGTGCCAGCAGTTTAGTCAATCGGGAAAAACTGTTTTTT	CASSLVNREKLFF
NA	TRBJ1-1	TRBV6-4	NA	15	TGTGCCAGCAGTGACCTCCCCCGGGGTCGTCCTGAAGCTTTCTTT	CASSDLPRGRPEAFF
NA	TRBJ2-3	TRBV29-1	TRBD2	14	TGCAGCGTGGCAACTAGCGCGGAGCTATATACGCAGTATTTT	CSVATSAELYTQYF
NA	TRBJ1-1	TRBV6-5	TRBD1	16	TGTGCCAGCAGTTACCCCACGGGACAGGGAGGAACTGAAGCTTTCTTT	CASSYPTGQGGTEAFF
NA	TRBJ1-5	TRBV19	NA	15	TGTGCCAGTAGTCCCGGACCGGGAGGCAATCAGCCCCAGCATTTT	CASSPGPGGNQPQHF
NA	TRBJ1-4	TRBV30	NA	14	TGTGCCTGGAGTGTTCGGACTGACGGTGGAAAACTGTTTTTT	CAWSVRTDGGKLFF
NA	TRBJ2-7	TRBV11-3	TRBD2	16	TGTGCCAGCAGCTTAGTACTGGCAGCGGGGCTATACGAGCAGTACTTC	CASSLVLAAGLYEQYF
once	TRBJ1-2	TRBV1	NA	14	TGCACCAGCAGCCTCGTCCAGGGGGCAGGTGGCTACACCTTC	CTSSLVQGAGGYTF
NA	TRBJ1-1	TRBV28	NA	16	TGTGCCAGCGAACCCAGCTGGCGGACAATGAACACTGAAGCTTTCTTT	CASEPSWRTMNTEAFF
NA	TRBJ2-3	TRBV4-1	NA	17	TGCGCCAGCAGCCAAGATTTGGCAGGGGTTAGAGGAGATACGCAGTATTTT	CASSQDLAGVRGDTQYF
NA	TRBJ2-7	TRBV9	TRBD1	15	TGTGCCAGCAGCGTAGCGGGACAGGGGTTTCACGAGCAGTACTTC	CASSVAGQGFHEQYF
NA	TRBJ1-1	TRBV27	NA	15	TGTGCCAGCATCTCTTTTCCCCGAGGGAACACTGAAGCTTTCTTT	CASISFPRGNTEAFF
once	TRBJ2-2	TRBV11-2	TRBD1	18	TGTGCCAGCAGCTTACGTAGACCGGGACAGGGGTCGACCGGGGAGCTGTTTTTT	CASSLRRPGQGSTGELFF
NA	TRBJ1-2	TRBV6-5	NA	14	TGTGCCAGCAGTTACTCGAGGGCGGTATATGGCTACACCTTC	CASSYSRAVYGYTF
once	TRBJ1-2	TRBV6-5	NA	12	TGTGCCAGCAGTTCCGGACTTCTGGCTAGCACCTTC	CASSSGLLASTF
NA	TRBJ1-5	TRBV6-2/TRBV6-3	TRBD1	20	TGTGCCAGCAGTGAGAACTCCAGGACAGGGGTCAAAGCGCGCAATCAGCCCCAGCATTTT	CASSENSRTGVKARNQPQHF
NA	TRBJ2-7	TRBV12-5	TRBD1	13	TGTGCTTCTGGAGGACAGGGGGCCTACGAGCAGTACTTC	CASGGQGAYEQYF
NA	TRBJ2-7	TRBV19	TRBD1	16	TGTGCCAGTAGTGCCCAACACGGGACAGGTCTCTACGAGCAGTACTTC	CASSAQHGTGLYEQYF
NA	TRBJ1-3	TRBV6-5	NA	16	TGTGCCAGCAGTTACTCGGGTTTGGGGGCGGCAAACACCATATATTTT	CASSYSGLGAANTIYF
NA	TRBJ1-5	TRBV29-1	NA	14	TGCAGCGTTGTAGGGGGGGGTCTCAATCAGCCCCAGCATTTT	CSVVGGGLNQPQHF
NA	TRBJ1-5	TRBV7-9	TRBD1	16	TGTGCCAGCAGCTTAGGGACAGGGAGTAGCAATCAGCCCCAGCATTTT	CASSLGTGSSNQPQHF
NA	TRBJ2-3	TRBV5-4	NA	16	TGTGCCAGCAGCTTGGATGCGGGGAGAGGATCAGATACGCAGTATTTT	CASSLDAGRGSDTQYF
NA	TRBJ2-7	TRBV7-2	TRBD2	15	TGTGCCAGCAGCTTAGCGGGAGGGGTTACCTACGAGCAGTACTTC	CASSLAGGVTYEQYF
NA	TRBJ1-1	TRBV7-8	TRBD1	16	TGTGCCAGCAGCTTCCAGGGGGTGGGGATGAACACTGAAGCTTTCTTT	CASSFQGVGMNTEAFF